These 7 T cell receptor beta chains were sequenced from one sample in a study of cytomegalovirus exposure and HLA in healthy donors. A multiplex PCR was run with 60 Vbeta primers and 13 Jbeta primers. Method: immunoSEQ multiplex PCR; TCRdb's copy keeps in-frame clones and lacks some. The sample lists 160,000 or so clones, around 83% occurring once. Sequenced material: PBMCs. Source of these receptors: a male donor in good health and CMV-seropositive.

This chain links TRBV5-1 with TRBJ1-1; 7 bases align to TRBD1. Germline V gene lookup returns CDR1 SGHRS and CDR2 YFSETQ. This CDR3 contains 15 residues. Trimming removed 2 bases from V and 2 bases from J; junction bases left unmatched: 6. The CDR3 coding sequence is TGCGCCAGCAGCTTTACAGGGGTCAAAAACACTGAAGCTTTCTTT. This encodes CASSFTGVKNTEAFF.

This clone was seen only a few times. The chain combines TRBV28 with TRBJ1-1, with 9 nucleotides matching TRBD1. CDR3 size: 13 residues. Unmatched junction bases numbered 8, after V lost 5 bases and J lost 10 bases. Germline loops: CDR1 MDHEN, CDR2 SYDVKM. The CDR3: CASSLPWTGVAFF. CDR3 in DNA: TGTGCCAGCAGTCTGCCTTGGACAGGGGTAGCTTTCTTT.

The chain carries TRBV27 and TRBJ1-2, with TRBD1 as a possible D gene (5 bases). Germline V gene data show CDR1 as MNHEY and CDR2 as SMNVEV (reference sequence). CDR3 length: 15 amino acids. V was trimmed by 2 bases and J by 5 bases, leaving 15 bases between them. The CDR3 loop is CASSLAPREGYGYTF. CDR3 nucleotide sequence: TGTGCCAGCAGTTTAGCTCCCAGGGAAGGATATGGCTACACCTTC.

The CDR3 protein is CASSVGVQETQYF. As DNA, the CDR3 is TGTGCCAGCAGCGTTGGAGTCCAAGAGACCCAGTACTTC. The chain carries TRBV11-3 and TRBJ2-5, with no clear D. The V gene lost 5 bases and the J gene lost 1 base, with 8 bases spanning the gap. Germline V CDR1 and CDR2: SGHNT, YENEEA. The CDR3 consists of 13 residues.

The chain joins TRBV18 to TRBJ2-7, with 8 bases fitting TRBD2. After removal of 6 bases from V and 0 bases from J, the junction contained 16 bases not matched to a gene. CDR1 KGHSH and CDR2 LQKENI come from the germline V gene. The CDR3 consists of 18 residues. The CDR3 DNA reads TGTGCCAGCTCTCCCCACTCAAGCGGGAGTTGGCCCTCCTACGAGCAGTACTTC. Translated: CASSPHSSGSWPSYEQYF.

This clone appeared once. The rearrangement links TRBV2 to TRBJ1-5; D call uncertain. Deletions cut 4 bases from V and 7 bases from J, with 8 bases between. Germline values: CDR1 SNHLY, CDR2 FYNNEI. The CDR3 extends over 12 amino acids. Written as DNA, the CDR3 is TGTGCCAGCAGTGTTCAGGAACAGCCCCAGCATTTT. Its protein product is CASSVQEQPQHF.

The V and J genes are TRBV4-3 and TRBJ2-7; D possibly corresponds to TRBD2 (5 bases). The CDR3 is 14 residues long. CDR1 and CDR2 from the germline V gene are LGHNA and YSLEER. V lost 1 base and J 8 bases, leaving 15 bases between the germline ends. The CDR3 bases are TGCGCCAGCAGCCAAGGCAGAAGGGCCGGGAAGCAGTACTTC. This codes for CASSQGRRAGKQYF.